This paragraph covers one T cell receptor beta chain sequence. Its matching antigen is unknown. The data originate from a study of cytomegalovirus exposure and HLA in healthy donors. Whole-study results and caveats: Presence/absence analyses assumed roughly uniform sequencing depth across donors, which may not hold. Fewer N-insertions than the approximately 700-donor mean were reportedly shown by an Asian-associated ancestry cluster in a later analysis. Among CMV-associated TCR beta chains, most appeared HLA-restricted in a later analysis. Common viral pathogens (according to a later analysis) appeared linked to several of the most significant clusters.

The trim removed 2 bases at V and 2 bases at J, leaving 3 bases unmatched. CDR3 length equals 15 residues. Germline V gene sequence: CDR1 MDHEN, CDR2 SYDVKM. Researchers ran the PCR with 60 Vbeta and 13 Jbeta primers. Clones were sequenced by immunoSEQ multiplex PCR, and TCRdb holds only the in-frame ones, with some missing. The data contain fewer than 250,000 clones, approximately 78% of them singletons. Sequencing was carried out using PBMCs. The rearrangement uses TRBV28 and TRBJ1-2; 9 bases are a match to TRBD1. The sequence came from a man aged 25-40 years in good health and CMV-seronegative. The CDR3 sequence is CASSLTGTGNYGYTF. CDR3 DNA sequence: TGTGCCAGCAGTTTAACGGGGACAGGGAACTATGGCTACACCTTC.